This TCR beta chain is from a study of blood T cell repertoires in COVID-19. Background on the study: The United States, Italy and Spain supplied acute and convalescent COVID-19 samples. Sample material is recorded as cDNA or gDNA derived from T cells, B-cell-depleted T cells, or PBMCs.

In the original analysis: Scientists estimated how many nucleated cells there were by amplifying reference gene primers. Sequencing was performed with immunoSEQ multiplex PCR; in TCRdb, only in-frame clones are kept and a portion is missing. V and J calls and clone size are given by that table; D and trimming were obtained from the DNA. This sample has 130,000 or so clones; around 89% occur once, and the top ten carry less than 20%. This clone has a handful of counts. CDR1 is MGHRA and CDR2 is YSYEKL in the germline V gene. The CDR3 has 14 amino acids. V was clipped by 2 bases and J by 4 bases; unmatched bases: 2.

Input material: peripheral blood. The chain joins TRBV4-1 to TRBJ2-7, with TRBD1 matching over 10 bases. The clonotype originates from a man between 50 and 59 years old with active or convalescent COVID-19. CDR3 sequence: CASSQRGQGYEQYF. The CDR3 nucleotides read TGCGCCAGCAGCCAACGGGGACAGGGGTACGAGCAGTACTTC.